This is a list of T cell receptor beta chains from one sample in a study of T cell responses to AZD1222 COVID-19 vaccine. Profiled with immunoSEQ multiplex PCR; TCRdb holds only in-frame clones, not every one. The sample lists some 100,000 clones, 87% occurring once. Sequenced here: peripheral blood, sampled on day 0 of AZD1222 vaccination. The source of these receptors is an adult in good health. Each CDR3 is given with its conserved first and last residue. The D gene is left open where the match is weak. Only part of the rows carry a size: once, few, many, or a class if the clone is expanded.

d_call,j_call,v_call,clone_size,cdr3_aa,cdr3_nt
-,TRBJ2-3,TRBV14,-,CASSPVGYGTDTQYF,TGTGCCAGCAGCCCTGTGGGGTATGGAACAGATACGCAGTATTTT
-,TRBJ2-2,TRBV24-1,-,CATSDQRQVANTGELFF,TGTGCCACCAGTGATCAACGACAGGTGGCGAACACCGGGGAGCTGTTTTTT
-,TRBJ2-5,TRBV7-2,-,CASRAQGRETQYF,TGTGCCAGCAGGGCCCAAGGGAGGGAGACCCAGTACTTC
TRBD1,TRBJ2-7,TRBV27,-,CASSPGQGTQYEQYF,TGTGCCAGCAGCCCGGGACAGGGGACGCAATACGAGCAGTACTTC
-,TRBJ1-1,TRBV2,-,CASNSRGTEAFF,TGTGCCAGCAATTCTAGGGGCACTGAAGCTTTCTTT
-,TRBJ2-7,TRBV28,-,CASSLRDPYEQYF,TGTGCCAGCAGTTTGAGGGACCCCTACGAGCAGTACTTC
-,TRBJ2-6,TRBV27,few,CASSFSLGANVLTF,TGTGCCAGTAGCTTCAGCTTGGGGGCCAACGTCCTGACTTTC
-,TRBJ2-7,TRBV15,once,CATSRELARSYEQYF,TGTGCCACCAGCAGAGAACTAGCCCGGTCCTACGAGCAGTACTTC
-,TRBJ1-1,TRBV27,-,CASNVGTPEAFF,TGTGCCAGCAATGTGGGGACACCTGAAGCTTTCTTT
TRBD1,TRBJ1-2,TRBV18,-,CASSPPSGTEIYGYTF,TGTGCCAGCTCACCACCGTCGGGGACAGAGATATATGGCTACACCTTC
TRBD1,TRBJ1-4,TRBV24-1,once,CATSDGQGYEKLFF,TGTGCCACCAGTGACGGACAGGGGTATGAAAAACTGTTTTTT
-,TRBJ1-1,TRBV6-9,-,CASSYHRENTEAFF,TGTGCCAGCAGTTACCATCGGGAGAACACTGAAGCTTTCTTT
-,TRBJ2-1,TRBV3-1/TRBV3-2,-,CASRQSSYNEQFF,TGTGCCAGCAGGCAAAGCTCCTACAATGAGCAGTTCTTC
TRBD1,TRBJ2-5,TRBV28,few,CASSWRTGGVETQYF,TGTGCCAGCAGTTGGAGGACAGGGGGCGTGGAGACCCAGTACTTC
-,TRBJ1-1,TRBV29-1,-,CSVGVVLSNTEAFF,TGCAGCGTTGGGGTAGTCCTCTCCAACACTGAAGCTTTCTTT
-,TRBJ2-3,TRBV13,-,CASSRGGAGTDTQYF,TGTGCCAGCAGCCGAGGGGGGGCGGGAACAGATACGCAGTATTTT
TRBD1,TRBJ1-2,TRBV19,-,CASRTQGAGGYTF,TGTGCCAGTCGGACCCAGGGGGCGGGTGGCTACACCTTC
-,TRBJ2-3,TRBV7-3,-,CASSRWGASGTDTQYF,TGTGCCAGCAGCCGCTGGGGGGCTAGCGGCACAGATACGCAGTATTTT
-,TRBJ2-2,TRBV11-3,-,CASSGSSGGSGELFF,TGTGCCAGCAGCGGGTCAAGTGGGGGGTCCGGGGAGCTGTTTTTT
-,TRBJ2-7,TRBV6-5,-,CASSFKRPPYEQYF,TGTGCCAGCAGTTTCAAGAGGCCGCCCTACGAGCAGTACTTC
-,TRBJ2-1,TRBV7-2,-,CASSPRRGEQFF,TGTGCCAGCAGCCCGAGGAGAGGTGAGCAGTTCTTC
TRBD2,TRBJ2-1,TRBV19,-,CASRPGLEYNEQFF,TGTGCCAGTAGACCGGGACTAGAGTACAATGAGCAGTTCTTC
-,TRBJ2-7,TRBV7-2,-,CASSLGLKIYEQYF,TGTGCCAGCAGCTTAGGGCTCAAGATTTACGAGCAGTACTTC
-,TRBJ2-2,TRBV11-3,once,CASSFGKGYTGELFF,TGTGCCAGCAGCTTCGGGAAGGGTTACACCGGGGAGCTGTTTTTT